Presented here are 2 T cell receptor beta chains from one specimen sequenced in a study of blood T cell repertoires in COVID-19. Sequenced by immunoSEQ multiplex PCR; TCRdb stores in-frame clones only, minus some. The repertoire holds roughly 240,000 clones, with 70% to 90% as singletons. Sequenced sample: peripheral blood. The receptors were gathered from a man aged 55 to 70 who had recovered from COVID-19.

A few counts support this clone. This chain connects TRBV11-2 to TRBJ1-3, with unresolved D. The germline gives CDR1 SGHAT, CDR2 FQNNGV. Deletions cut 2 bases from V and 8 bases from J, with 13 bases between. This CDR3 region has 14 residues. The CDR3 DNA reads TGTGCCAGCAGCTTATATATCGCGCGGGACACCATATATTTT. Translating gives CASSLYIARDTIYF.

Here the CDR3 reads CSASGSATGHGNEQFF. The CDR3 region has the DNA TGCAGTGCTAGTGGTTCAGCGACAGGGCATGGCAATGAGCAGTTCTTC. The rearrangement links TRBV20-1 to TRBJ2-1; 7 bases fit TRBD1. The CDR3 loop spans 16 amino acids. After removal of 3 bases from V and 6 bases from J, the junction contained 14 bases not matched to a gene. Germline CDR1 and CDR2: DFQATT and SNEGSKA (reference sequence).